This TCR beta chain was profiled in a study of T cells in women clearing cervical HPV infection. Turning to the study itself: Controls gave blood once infection was undetectable; cases at lesion identification. The study, taken as a whole, reports: TRBV6-7 abundance was lower in cases than controls (around 0.11% versus 0.15%). Unknown T-cell numbers per sample may underlie the richness differences.

This CDR3 comprises 15 residues. Germline V lookup: CDR1 SGHTA, CDR2 FQGNSA. V was cut by 0 bases and J by 3 bases, with 11 bases left in between. TCR beta CDR3 amplified by multiplex PCR from roughly 1,100 ng genomic DNA. Sequencing used immunoSEQ multiplex PCR; TCRdb keeps in-frame clones, though not all of them. The sample has under 45,000 clones; the top ten hold under 6.5%. Remarks on this clone: As yet, its antigen is unknown. The read ends 3 residues shy of where the CDR3 ends; the end is completed using the germline J gene.

The genes are TRBV7-2 and TRBJ2-5; D is possibly TRBD2 (7 bases). The sequenced sample consisted of blood buffy coat. The sequence was obtained from a woman aged 18-69 years with a cervical HPV16 infection that either progressed to CIN3+ or cleared (not recorded which). This CDR3 reads CASSLARGREETQYF. The covered CDR3 bases are TGTGCCAGCAGCTTAGCTAGGGGGAGGGAAGAGACC.